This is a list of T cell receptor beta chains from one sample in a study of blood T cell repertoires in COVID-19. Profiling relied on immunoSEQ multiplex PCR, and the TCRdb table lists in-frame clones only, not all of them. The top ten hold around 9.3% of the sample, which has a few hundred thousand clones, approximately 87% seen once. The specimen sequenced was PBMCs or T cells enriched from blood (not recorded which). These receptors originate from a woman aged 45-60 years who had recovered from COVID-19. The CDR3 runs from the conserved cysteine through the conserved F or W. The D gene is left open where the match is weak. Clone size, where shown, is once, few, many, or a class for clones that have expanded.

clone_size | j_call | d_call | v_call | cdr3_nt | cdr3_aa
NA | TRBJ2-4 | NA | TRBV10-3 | TGTGCCATCAGCGACAGGTTAGCCAAAAACATTCAGTACTTC | CAISDRLAKNIQYF
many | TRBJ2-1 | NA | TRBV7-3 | TGTGCCAGCAGCCCATCCGGCGGCAATGAGCAGTTCTTC | CASSPSGGNEQFF
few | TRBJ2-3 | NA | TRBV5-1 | TGCGCCAGCAGCTTGGATTTAGTAGCCGGTGTGGGTATAGTGACGCAGTATTTT | CASSLDLVAGVGIVTQYF
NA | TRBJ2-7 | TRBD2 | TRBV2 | TGTGCCACCACGGGGCTAGCGGGGGTACGTGAGCAGTACTTC | CATTGLAGVREQYF
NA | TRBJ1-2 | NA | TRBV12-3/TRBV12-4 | TGTGCCAGCAGATCTGTGGGGGCCTATGGCTACACCTTC | CASRSVGAYGYTF
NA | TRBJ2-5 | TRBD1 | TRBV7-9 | TGTGCCAGCACGGTCCCGGGACAGGGGAAAGAGACCCAGTACTTC | CASTVPGQGKETQYF
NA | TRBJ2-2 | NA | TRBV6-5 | TGTGCCAGCGCCGGGGGGCAGCTCTACGCCGGGGAGCTGTTTTTT | CASAGGQLYAGELFF
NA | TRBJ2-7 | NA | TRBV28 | TGTGCCAGCAGCCCCGCCAACAGGGTCCACGAGCAGTACTTC | CASSPANRVHEQYF
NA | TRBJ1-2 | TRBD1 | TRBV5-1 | TGCGCCAGCAGCAAAGGGACAGGTACTTATGGCTACACCTTC | CASSKGTGTYGYTF
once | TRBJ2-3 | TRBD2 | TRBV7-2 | TGTGCCAGCAGCTTATCAGCGGGGGCCATACGACGCACAGATACGCAGTATTTT | CASSLSAGAIRRTDTQYF
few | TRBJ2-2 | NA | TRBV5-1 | TGCGCCAGCAGCTTGGTCGGGTTAACCGGGGAGCTGTTTTTT | CASSLVGLTGELFF
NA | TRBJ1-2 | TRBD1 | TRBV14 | TGTGCCAGCAGCCCATCGGGACAGGGGAACTATGGCTACACCTTC | CASSPSGQGNYGYTF
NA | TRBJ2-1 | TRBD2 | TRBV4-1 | TGCGCCAGCAGCCTGGGACTAGCGGACTACAATGAGCAGTTCTTC | CASSLGLADYNEQFF
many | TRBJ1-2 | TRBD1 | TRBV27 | TGTGCCAGCAGTTCAGGGGGGAGCGGTGGCTACACCTTC | CASSSGGSGGYTF
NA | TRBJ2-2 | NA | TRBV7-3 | TGTGCCAGCAGCTTATCTCGGGACACCGGGGAGCTGTTTTTT | CASSLSRDTGELFF
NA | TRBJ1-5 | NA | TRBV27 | TGTGCCAGCAGTTGGGAGCCTAATCAGCCCCAGCATTTT | CASSWEPNQPQHF
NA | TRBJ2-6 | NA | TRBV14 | TGTGCCAGCAGCCAAGAGTGGGGAGGCTCTGGGGCCAACGTCCTGACTTTC | CASSQEWGGSGANVLTF
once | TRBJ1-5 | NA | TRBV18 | TGTGCCAGCTCACTACGTGAACAGGGCAATCAGCCCCAGCATTTT | CASSLREQGNQPQHF
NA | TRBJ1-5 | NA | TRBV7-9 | TGTGCCAGCAGCCTCCAGGGGAGTACCCAGCCCCAGCATTTT | CASSLQGSTQPQHF
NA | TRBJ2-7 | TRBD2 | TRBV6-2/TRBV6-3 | TGTGCCAGCAGATACGGACTAGCGGGGCCGCTGTCCTACGAGCAGTACTTC | CASRYGLAGPLSYEQYF
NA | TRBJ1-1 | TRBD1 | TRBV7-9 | TGTGCCAGCAGCTCATGGACAGGGGGCGTAGTAGTAATGAACACTGAAGCTTTCTTT | CASSSWTGGVVVMNTEAFF
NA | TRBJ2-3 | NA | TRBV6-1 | TGTGCCAGCAGTGTCAACAGGGAAAAGCGCACAGATACGCAGTATTTT | CASSVNREKRTDTQYF
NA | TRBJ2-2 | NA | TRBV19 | TGTGCCAGTAGTAGAGGCACCGGGGAGCTGTTTTTT | CASSRGTGELFF
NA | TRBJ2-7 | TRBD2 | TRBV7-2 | TGTGCCAGCAGCTTCCAGCGGGGGGGCGAGCAGTACTTC | CASSFQRGGEQYF
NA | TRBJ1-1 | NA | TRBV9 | TGTGCCAGCAGCGTAGCGGGGGGATCGAACACTGAAGCTTTCTTT | CASSVAGGSNTEAFF
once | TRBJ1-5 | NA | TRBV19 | TGTGCCAGTAGTATAGTAGAGGGAAAAGGCAATCAGCCCCAGCATTTT | CASSIVEGKGNQPQHF
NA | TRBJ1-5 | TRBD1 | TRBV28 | TGTGCCAGCAGTTTAAGTGCAGCAGGGGGGCGGCCCCAGCATTTT | CASSLSAAGGRPQHF
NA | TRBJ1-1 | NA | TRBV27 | TGTGCCAGCAGTTTATGGACAAACACTGAAGCTTTCTTT | CASSLWTNTEAFF
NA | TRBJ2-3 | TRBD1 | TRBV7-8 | TGTGCCAGCAGCAAAAGACAGGGTGCGAGGACAGATACGCAGTATTTT | CASSKRQGARTDTQYF
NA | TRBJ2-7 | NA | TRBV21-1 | TGTGCCAGCGACCCAGGGAGGTACGAGCAGTACTTC | CASDPGRYEQYF
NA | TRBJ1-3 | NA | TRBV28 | TGTGCCAGCAGATGGAGACAGAGCTCTGGAAACACCATATATTTT | CASRWRQSSGNTIYF
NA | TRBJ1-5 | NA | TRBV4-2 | TGTGCCAGCAGCCAAGATCTCCGACAGAATCAGCCCCAGCATTTT | CASSQDLRQNQPQHF
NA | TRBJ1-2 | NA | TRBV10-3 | TGTGCCATCAGTGAGGGCGGGGACCACTATGGCTACACCTTC | CAISEGGDHYGYTF
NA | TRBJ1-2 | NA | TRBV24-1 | TGTGCCACCAGTGACCCGGGACAAGTTAACTATGGCTACACCTTC | CATSDPGQVNYGYTF
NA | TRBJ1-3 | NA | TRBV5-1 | TGCGCCAGCAGCGACGTAGGAGGTTTTGGAAACACCATATATTTT | CASSDVGGFGNTIYF
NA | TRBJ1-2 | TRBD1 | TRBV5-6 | TGTGCCAGCAGCACCCGGACAGGGGAGCTTTTC | CASSTRTGELF
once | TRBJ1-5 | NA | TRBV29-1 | TGCAGCGCTCTGGCGGGCGGTATAGTAAGATTAAGGTGTAGCAATCAGCCCCAGCATTTT | CSALAGGIVRLRCSNQPQHF
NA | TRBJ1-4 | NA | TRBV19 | TGTGCCAGTAGTATAAGTGCGGGGCTTTCAGGGGAAAAACTGTTTTTT | CASSISAGLSGEKLFF
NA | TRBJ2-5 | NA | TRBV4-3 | TGCGCCAGCAGCCAATTCCGGGGGCAAGAGACCCAGTACTTC | CASSQFRGQETQYF
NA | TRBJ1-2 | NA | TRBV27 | TGTGCCAGCAGTCCCCTCAGCGGTAGGCACGGCGGCTACACCTTC | CASSPLSGRHGGYTF
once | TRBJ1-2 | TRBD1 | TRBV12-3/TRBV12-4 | TGTGCCAGTAACAGGGGGCGAGATGGCTACACCTTC | CASNRGRDGYTF
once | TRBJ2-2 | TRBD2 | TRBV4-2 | TGTGCCAGCAGCCCCGGGGTAGCGGGGGCCCTCTCGAACACCGGGGAGCTGTTTTTT | CASSPGVAGALSNTGELFF
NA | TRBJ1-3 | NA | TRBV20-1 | TGCAGTGCTAGTGTCCCCGAGACAGCGGGAAACACCATATATTTT | CSASVPETAGNTIYF
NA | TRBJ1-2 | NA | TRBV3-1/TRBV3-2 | TGTGCCAGCAGCCAGAGTAATGGCTACACCTTC | CASSQSNGYTF
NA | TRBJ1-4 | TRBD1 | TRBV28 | TGTGCCAGCAGGGCGCATAACCGGGACAGGGTGTTTTTT | CASRAHNRDRVFF
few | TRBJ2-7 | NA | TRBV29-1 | TGCAGCGTGCGAGAGGGACTGCAGTACTTC | CSVREGLQYF
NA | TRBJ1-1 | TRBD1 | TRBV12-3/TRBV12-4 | TGTGCCAGCAGTCTGACAGGGGAGGCTGAAGCTTTCTTT | CASSLTGEAEAFF
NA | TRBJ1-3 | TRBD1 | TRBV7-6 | TGTGCCAGCAGCTCTTCGACAGGGCTAAACACCATATATTTT | CASSSSTGLNTIYF
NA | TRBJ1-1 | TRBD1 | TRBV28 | TGTGCCAGCAGTAGGGACAGAATTGAAGCTTTCTTT | CASSRDRIEAFF